This T cell receptor (beta chain) was recovered during a study of blood T cell repertoires in COVID-19. Study details: The cDNA or gDNA used as material had been derived from T cells, B-cell-depleted T cells, or PBMCs.

The CDR3 runs 13 residues. V shed 5 bases and J shed 6 bases, with 14 bases lying between them. The germline CDR1 and CDR2 sequences are SGHTA and FQGNSA. Patients at the Seattle site were enrolled during active infection and followed longitudinally. Study processing details: Cell counts per sample came from amplifying reference gene primers. Only in-frame clones appear in the TCRdb table, and some are missing; sequencing was by immunoSEQ multiplex PCR. Clone size and V and J calls were adopted from that table, with D and trimming inferred from the DNA. The sample includes roughly 77,000 clones, over 60% of them seen just once. This clone was observed a few times.

Input material: peripheral blood. The chain carries TRBV7-2 and TRBJ2-7; D gene ambiguous. The receptor comes from a man in his 60s with COVID-19, enrolled during active disease. The CDR3 is CASSTAGTFEQYF. In DNA, the CDR3 is TGTGCCAGCAGCACCGCAGGAACCTTCGAGCAGTACTTC.